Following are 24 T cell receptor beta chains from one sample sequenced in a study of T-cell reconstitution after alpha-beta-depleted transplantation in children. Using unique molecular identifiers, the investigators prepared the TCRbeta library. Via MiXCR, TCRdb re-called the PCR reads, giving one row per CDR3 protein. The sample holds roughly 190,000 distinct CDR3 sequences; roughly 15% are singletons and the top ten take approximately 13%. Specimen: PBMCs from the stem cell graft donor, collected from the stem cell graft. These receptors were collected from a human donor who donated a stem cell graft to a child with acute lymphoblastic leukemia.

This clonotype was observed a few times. The CDR3 reads CASSPLGGGDSNQPQHF. The CDR3 DNA follows: TGTGCCAGCTCACCACTTGGGGGGGGCGATAGCAATCAGCCCCAGCATTTT. The genes are TRBV18 and TRBJ1-5; D may be TRBD1 (6 bases). V lost 1 base to trimming and J lost 0 bases, with 13 bases between them. This CDR3 has 17 residues. Germline V lookup: CDR1 KGHSH, CDR2 LQKENI.

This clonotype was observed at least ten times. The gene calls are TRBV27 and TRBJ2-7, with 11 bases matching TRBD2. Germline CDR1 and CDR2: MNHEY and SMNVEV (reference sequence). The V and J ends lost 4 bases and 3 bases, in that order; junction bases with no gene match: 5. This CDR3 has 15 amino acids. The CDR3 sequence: CASSSLAGGFYEQYF. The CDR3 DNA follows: TGTGCCAGCAGTTCCTTAGCGGGAGGGTTCTACGAGCAGTACTTC.

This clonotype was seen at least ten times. CDR3 bases: TGTGCCAGCAGTGGGACGGGAGGGCCTCTCATTCAGTACTTC. Amino acids: CASSGTGGPLIQYF. J is TRBJ2-4 and V is TRBV27, with 8 nucleotides matching TRBD2. Per germline, CDR1 MNHEY and CDR2 SMNVEV (reference sequence). The CDR3 runs 14 residues. V lost 5 bases to trimming and J lost 9 bases; unmatched junction nucleotides: 9.

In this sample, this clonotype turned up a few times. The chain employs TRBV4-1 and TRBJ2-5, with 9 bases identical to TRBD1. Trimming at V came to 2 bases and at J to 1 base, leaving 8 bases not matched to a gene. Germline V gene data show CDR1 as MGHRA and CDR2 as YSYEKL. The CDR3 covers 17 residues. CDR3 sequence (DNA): TGCGCCAGCAGCCAAAGTCCCGGGACAGGGATCCAAGAGACCCAGTACTTC. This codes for CASSQSPGTGIQETQYF.

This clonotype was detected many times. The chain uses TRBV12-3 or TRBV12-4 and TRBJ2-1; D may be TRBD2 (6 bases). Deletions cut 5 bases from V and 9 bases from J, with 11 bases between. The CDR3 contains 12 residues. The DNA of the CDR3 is TGTGCCAGCAGTCAGGAGGAGGGTGAGCAGTTCTTC. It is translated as CASSQEEGEQFF.

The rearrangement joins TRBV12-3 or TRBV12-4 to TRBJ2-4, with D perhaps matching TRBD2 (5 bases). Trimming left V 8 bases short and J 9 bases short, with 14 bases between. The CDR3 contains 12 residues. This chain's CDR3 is CASAPTSFIQYF. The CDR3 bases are TGTGCCAGCGCCCCCACTAGTTTCATTCAGTACTTC.

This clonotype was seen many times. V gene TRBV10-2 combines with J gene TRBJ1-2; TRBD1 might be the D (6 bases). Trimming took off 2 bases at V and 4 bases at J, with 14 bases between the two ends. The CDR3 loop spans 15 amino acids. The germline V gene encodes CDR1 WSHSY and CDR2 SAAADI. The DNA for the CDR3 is TGCGCCAGCAGTGAGGGGGGGCCCTCGATCTATGGCTACACCTTC. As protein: CASSEGGPSIYGYTF.

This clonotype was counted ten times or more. This CDR3 is CSAHDRGRSLAQTGELFF. CDR3 DNA sequence: TGCAGCGCTCACGACAGGGGGCGAAGTCTGGCGCAAACCGGGGAGCTGTTTTTT. This chain links TRBV29-1 with TRBJ2-2, with 10 bases lining up with TRBD1. Germline V lookup: CDR1 SQVTM, CDR2 ANQGSEA. The CDR3 runs to 18 residues. V lost 7 bases to trimming and J lost 5 bases; unmatched junction nucleotides: 19.

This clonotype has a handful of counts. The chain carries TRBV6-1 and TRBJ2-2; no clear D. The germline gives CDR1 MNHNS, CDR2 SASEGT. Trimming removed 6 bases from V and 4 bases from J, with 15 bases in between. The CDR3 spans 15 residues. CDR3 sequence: CASSLRSSGTGELFF. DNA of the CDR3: TGTGCCAGCAGCCTTAGGAGCTCGGGCACCGGGGAGCTGTTTTTT.

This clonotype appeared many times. CDR3 in amino acids: CASSAGGDNEQFF. The CDR3 DNA follows: TGCGCCAGCAGTGCGGGAGGGGACAATGAGCAGTTCTTC. The chain uses TRBV5-1 and TRBJ2-1, with 9 bases matching TRBD2. Trimming cost V 5 bases and J 5 bases; bases outside gene matches: 2. Germline values: CDR1 SGHRS, CDR2 YFSETQ. CDR3 size: 13 residues.

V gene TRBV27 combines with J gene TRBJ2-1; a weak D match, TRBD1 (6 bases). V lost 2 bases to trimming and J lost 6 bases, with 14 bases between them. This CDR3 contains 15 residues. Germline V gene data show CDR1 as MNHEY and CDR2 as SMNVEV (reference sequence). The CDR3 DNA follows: TGTGCCAGCAGTTTAAGGACAGAGATTTCCAATGAGCAGTTCTTC. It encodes CASSLRTEISNEQFF.

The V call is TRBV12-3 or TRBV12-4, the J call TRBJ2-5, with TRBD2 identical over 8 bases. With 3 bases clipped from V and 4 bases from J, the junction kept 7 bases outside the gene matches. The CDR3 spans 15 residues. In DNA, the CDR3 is TGTGCCAGCAGTTTGGCGGGGGGCGGGCTAGAGACCCAGTACTTC. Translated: CASSLAGGGLETQYF.

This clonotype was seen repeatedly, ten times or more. The CDR3 nucleotides read TGTGCCAGCGGGACAGAATACTATAATTCACCCCTCCACTTT. Translated, it gives CASGTEYYNSPLHF. This sequence joins TRBV2 and TRBJ1-6; 7 nucleotides match TRBD1. There are 14 residues in the CDR3. The germline gives CDR1 SNHLY, CDR2 FYNNEI. V trimming: 8 bases; J trimming: 3 bases; junction bases outside the gene matches: 4.

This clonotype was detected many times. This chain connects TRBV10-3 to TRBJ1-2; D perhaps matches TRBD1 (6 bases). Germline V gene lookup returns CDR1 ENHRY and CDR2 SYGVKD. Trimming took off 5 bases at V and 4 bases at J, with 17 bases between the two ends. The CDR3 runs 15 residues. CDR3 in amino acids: CAISRSGDASYGYTF. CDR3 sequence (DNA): TGTGCCATCAGTAGGTCAGGGGACGCCTCCTATGGCTACACCTTC.

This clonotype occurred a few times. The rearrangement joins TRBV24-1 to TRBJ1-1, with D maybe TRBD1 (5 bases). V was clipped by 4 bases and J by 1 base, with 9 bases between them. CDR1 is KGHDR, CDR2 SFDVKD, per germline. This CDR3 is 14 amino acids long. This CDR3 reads CATSESGRNTEAFF. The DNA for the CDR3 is TGTGCCACCAGTGAATCAGGGAGGAACACTGAAGCTTTCTTT.

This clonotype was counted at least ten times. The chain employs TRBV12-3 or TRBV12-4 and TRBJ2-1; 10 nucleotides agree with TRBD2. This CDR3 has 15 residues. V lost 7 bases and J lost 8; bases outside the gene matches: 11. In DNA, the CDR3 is TGTGCCAGCACTGTAGGGGCTAGCGGGAGACATGAGCAGTTCTTC. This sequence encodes CASTVGASGRHEQFF.

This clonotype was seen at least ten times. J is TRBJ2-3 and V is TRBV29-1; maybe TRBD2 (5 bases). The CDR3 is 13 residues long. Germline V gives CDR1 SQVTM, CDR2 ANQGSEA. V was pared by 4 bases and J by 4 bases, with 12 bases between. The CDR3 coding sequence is TGCAGCGTTGTGTCGGTGCGGGCAGATACGCAGTATTTT. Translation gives CSVVSVRADTQYF.

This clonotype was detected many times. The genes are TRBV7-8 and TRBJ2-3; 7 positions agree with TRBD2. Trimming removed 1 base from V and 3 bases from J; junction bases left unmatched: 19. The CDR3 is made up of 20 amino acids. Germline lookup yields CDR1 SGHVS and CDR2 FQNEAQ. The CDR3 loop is CASSLEAARREIPRTDTQYF. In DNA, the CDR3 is TGTGCCAGCAGCTTAGAAGCCGCCCGGCGGGAGATTCCTCGGACAGATACGCAGTATTTT.

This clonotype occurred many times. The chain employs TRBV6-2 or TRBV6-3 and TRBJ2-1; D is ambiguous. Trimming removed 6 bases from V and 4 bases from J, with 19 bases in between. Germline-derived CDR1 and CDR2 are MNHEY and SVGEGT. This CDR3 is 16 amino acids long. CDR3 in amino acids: CASSHGPGNPYNEQFF. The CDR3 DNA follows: TGTGCCAGCAGCCACGGACCCGGCAACCCGTACAATGAGCAGTTCTTC.

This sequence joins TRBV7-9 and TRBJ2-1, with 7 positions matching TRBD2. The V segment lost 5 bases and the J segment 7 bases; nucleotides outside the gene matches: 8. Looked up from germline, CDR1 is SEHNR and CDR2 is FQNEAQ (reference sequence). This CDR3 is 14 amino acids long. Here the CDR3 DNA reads TGTGCCAGCAGCCCCCCCCGGGGGGAGAATGAGCAGTTCTTC. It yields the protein CASSPPRGENEQFF.

CDR3 in DNA: TGTGCCAGTCACGGGACAGGGTCCTACGAGCAGTACTTC. Translated, it gives CASHGTGSYEQYF. The chain joins TRBV19 to TRBJ2-7, with 9 bases identical to TRBD1. The CDR3 is made up of 13 amino acids. V lost 8 bases, J lost 1 base, and 3 bases stayed unmatched. Germline V lookup: CDR1 LNHDA, CDR2 SQIVND (reference sequence). The entire variable domain, with the rest obtained from reference TRBV19 and TRBJ2-7, is as follows: DGGITQSPKYLFRKEGQNVTLSCEQNLNHDAMYWYRQDPGQGLRLIYYSQIVNDFQKGDIAEGYSVSREKKESFPLTVTSAQKNPTAFYLCASHGTGSYEQYFGPGTRLTVT.

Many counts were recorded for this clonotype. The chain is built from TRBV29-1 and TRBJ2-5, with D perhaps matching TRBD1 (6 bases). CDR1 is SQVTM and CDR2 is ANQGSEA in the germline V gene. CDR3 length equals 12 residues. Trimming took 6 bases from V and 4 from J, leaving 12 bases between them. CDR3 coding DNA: TGCAGCGTCGCTCCCAGGGGAGAGACCCAGTACTTC. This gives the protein CSVAPRGETQYF. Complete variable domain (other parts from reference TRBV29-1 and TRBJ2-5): SAVISQKPSRDICQRGTSLTIQCQVDSQVTMMFWYRQQPGQSLTLIATANQGSEATYESGFVIDKFPISRPNLTFSTLTVSNMSPEDSSIYLCSVAPRGETQYFGPGTRLLVL.

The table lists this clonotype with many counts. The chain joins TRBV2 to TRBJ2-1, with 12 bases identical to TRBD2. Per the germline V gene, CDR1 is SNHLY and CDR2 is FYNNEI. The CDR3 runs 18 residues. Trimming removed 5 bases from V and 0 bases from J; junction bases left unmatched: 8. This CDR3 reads CASSFSTGLAGSYNEQFF. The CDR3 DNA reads TGTGCCAGCAGTTTTTCTACGGGACTAGCGGGCTCCTACAATGAGCAGTTCTTC.

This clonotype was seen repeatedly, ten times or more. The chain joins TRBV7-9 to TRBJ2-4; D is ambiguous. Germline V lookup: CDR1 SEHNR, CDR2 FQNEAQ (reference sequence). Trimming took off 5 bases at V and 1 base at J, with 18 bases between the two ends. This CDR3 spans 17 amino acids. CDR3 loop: CASSLEERSWAKNIQYF. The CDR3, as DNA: TGTGCCAGCAGCCTGGAAGAACGCAGCTGGGCCAAAAACATTCAGTACTTC.